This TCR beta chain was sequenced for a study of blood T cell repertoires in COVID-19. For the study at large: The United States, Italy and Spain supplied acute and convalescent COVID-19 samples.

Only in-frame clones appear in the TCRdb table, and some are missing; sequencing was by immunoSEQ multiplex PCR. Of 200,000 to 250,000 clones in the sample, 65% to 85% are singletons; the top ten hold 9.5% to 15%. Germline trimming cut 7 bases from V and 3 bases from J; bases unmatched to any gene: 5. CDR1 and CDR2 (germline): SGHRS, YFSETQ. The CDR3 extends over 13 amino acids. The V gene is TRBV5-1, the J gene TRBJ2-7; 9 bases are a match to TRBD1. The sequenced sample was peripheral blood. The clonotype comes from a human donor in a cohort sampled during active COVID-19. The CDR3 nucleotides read TGCGCCAGCCAGGGGACAGGGTTCTACGAGCAGTACTTC. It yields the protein CASQGTGFYEQYF.